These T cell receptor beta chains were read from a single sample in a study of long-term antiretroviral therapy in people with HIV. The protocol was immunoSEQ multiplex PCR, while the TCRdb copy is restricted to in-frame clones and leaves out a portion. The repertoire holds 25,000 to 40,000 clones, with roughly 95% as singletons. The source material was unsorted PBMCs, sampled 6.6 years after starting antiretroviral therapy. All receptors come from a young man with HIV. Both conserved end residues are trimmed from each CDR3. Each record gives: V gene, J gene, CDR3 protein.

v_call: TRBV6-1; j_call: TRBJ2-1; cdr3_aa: ASSAGTESGASNEQF
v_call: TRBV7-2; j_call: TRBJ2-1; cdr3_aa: ASSLTGPGEQF
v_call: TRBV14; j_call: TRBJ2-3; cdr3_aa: ASSQQGFADTQY
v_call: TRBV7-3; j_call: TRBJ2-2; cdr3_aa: ASSISGGNTGELF
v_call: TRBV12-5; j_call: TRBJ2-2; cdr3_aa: ASGAGTAPGELF
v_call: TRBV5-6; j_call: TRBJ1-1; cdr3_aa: ASSLGQGITEAF
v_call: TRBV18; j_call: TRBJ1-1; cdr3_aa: ASSPWDDHTEAF
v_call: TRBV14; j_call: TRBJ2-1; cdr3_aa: AELELGVEENEQF
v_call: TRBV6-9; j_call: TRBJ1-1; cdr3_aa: ASSPFEAF
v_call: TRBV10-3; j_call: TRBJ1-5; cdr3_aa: AISDAGGQPQH
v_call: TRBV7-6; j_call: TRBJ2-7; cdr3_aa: ASSFPGDEQY
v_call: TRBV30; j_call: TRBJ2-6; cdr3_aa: AWEGYGANVLT
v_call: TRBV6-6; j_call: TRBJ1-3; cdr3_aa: ASRRSSGNTIY
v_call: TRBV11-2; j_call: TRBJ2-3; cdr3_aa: ASNSATDTQY
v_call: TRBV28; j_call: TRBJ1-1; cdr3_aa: ASKIGDTEAF
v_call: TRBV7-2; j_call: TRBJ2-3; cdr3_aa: ARLRSTDTQY
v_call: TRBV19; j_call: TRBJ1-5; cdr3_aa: ASSIGSGPQH
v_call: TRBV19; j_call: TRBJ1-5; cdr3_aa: ASTHRGASNQPQH
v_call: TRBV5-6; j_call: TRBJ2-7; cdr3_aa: ASSLSREQY
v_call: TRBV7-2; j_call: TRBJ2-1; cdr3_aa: ASRLLLAGRSYNEQF
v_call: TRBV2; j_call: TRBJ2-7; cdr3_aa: AEGYGSNYEQY
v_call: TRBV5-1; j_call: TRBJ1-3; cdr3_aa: ASSETVASGNTIY
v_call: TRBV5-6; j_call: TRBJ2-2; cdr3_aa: ASAGSRNTGELF
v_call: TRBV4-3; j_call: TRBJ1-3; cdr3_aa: ASSQVSGNTIY
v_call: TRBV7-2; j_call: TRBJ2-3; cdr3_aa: ASTTLDTQY
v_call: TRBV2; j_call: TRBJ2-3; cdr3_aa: ASSAGGTSTDTQY
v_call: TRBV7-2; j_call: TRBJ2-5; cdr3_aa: ASSLVALEAQY
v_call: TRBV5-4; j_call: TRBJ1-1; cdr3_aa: ASRQGRFESTEAF
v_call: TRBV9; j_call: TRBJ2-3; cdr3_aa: ASSVERPDTQY
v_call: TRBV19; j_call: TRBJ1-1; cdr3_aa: AIRTGNTEAF
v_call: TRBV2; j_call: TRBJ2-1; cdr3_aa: ASRASGGDYNEQF
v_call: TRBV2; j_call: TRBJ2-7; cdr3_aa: ASKVAGALSYEQY
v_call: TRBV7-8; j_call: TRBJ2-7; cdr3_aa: ASTRQNGGPYEQY
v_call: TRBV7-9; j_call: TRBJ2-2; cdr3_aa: ASMALVNTGELF
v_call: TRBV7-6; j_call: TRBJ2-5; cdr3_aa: ASSLEAAIQETQY
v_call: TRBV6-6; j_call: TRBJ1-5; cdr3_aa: ASRGDSNQPQH
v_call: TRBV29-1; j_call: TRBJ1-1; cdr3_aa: SVVGAGADAEAF
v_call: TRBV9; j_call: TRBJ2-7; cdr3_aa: ASSAEDSSYEQY
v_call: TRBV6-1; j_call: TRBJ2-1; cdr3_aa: ASRVSGGSSEQF
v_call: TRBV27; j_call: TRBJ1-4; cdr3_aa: ASRGRGGEKLF
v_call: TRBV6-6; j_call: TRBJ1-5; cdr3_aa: ASSSPNQPQH
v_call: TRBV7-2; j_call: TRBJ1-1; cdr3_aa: ASSLGGTAGTEAF
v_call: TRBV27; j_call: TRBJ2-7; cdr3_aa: ASRRQLSSYEQY
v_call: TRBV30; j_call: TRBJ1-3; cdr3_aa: AWGRKTAGNTIY
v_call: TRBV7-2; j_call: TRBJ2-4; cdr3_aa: ASSQGGPGAKNIQY
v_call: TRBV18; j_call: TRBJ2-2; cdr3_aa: ATRSANTGELF
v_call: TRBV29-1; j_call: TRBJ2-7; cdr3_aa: SVYRDGGAYEQY
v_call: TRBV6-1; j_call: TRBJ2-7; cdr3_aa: ASSPTSALPEQY
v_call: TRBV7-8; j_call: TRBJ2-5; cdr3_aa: ASSPLAGEETQY
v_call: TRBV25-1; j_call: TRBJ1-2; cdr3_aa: ASSEWTGNGYT
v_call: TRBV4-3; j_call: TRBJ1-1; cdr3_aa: ASSQDRGGGQAF
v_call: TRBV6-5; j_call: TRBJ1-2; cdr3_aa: ASSSRVGQSRT